The 30 T cell receptor beta chains given below trace back to one sample, sequenced in a study of blood T cell repertoires in COVID-19. Assay used: immunoSEQ multiplex PCR; TCRdb lists only in-frame clones, some missing. The sample lists fewer than 300,000 clones; 70% to 80% were seen once. Sequencing was carried out using peripheral blood. These receptors came from a woman of 80 years or more with acute or convalescent COVID-19.

The genes are TRBV6-2 or TRBV6-3 and TRBJ1-5, with TRBD1 as a possible D gene (6 bases). V shed 2 bases and J shed 0 bases, with 20 bases lying between them. The V gene's germline CDR1 is MNHEY and CDR2 SVGEGT. The CDR3 loop spans 19 amino acids. CDR3 sequence reads: CASSYGQGLGPYSNQPQHF. In nucleotides, the CDR3 is TGTGCCAGCAGTTACGGTCAGGGGCTCGGCCCCTATAGCAATCAGCCCCAGCATTTT.

This CDR3 is CASSSSDSGGALTDTQYF. Written as DNA, the CDR3 is TGTGCCAGTAGTTCCTCGGATAGCGGGGGGGCCTTGACAGATACGCAGTATTTT. The chain couples TRBV19 to TRBJ2-3, with 11 bases fitting TRBD2. This CDR3 is built from 18 residues. The V segment lost 5 bases and the J segment 3 bases; nucleotides outside the gene matches: 13. CDR1 and CDR2 from the germline V gene are LNHDA and SQIVND (reference sequence).

The chain employs TRBV10-3 and TRBJ2-3; D unclear. V dropped 8 bases and J dropped 0 bases, with 6 bases sitting between them. Germline V gene lookup returns CDR1 ENHRY and CDR2 SYGVKD. This CDR3 has 12 amino acids. This chain's CDR3 is CAISSSTDTQYF. CDR3 bases: TGTGCCATCTCCTCTAGCACAGATACGCAGTATTTT.

This chain links TRBV19 with TRBJ2-5; 14 bases map to TRBD2. This CDR3 contains 12 residues. Germline loops: CDR1 LNHDA, CDR2 SQIVND (reference sequence). Trimming at V came to 11 bases and at J to 8 bases, leaving 4 bases not matched to a gene. CDR3 residues: CAVGLAGGTQYF. Here the CDR3 DNA reads TGTGCCGTCGGACTAGCGGGGGGAACCCAGTACTTC. Based on the CDR3 plus reference TRBV19 and TRBJ2-5, the full variable domain is DGGITQSPKYLFRKEGQNVTLSCEQNLNHDAMYWYRQDPGQGLRLIYYSQIVNDFQKGDIAEGYSVSREKKESFPLTVTSAQKNPTAFYLCAVGLAGGTQYFGPGTRLLVL.

This chain links TRBV2 with TRBJ2-2, with 9 nucleotides matching TRBD1. The V gene end was trimmed by 4 bases and the J gene end by 7 bases; junction bases not matched to a gene: 4. Germline assignment: CDR1 SNHLY and CDR2 FYNNEI. The CDR3 length is 14 residues. The CDR3 is CASSVGQGFGELFF. The CDR3 DNA follows: TGTGCCAGCAGTGTAGGACAGGGGTTCGGGGAGCTGTTTTTT. Drawing the rest from reference TRBV2 and TRBJ2-2, the complete variable domain is EPEVTQTPSHQVTQMGQEVILRCVPISNHLYFYWYRQILGQKVEFLVSFYNNEISEKSEIFDDQFSVERPDGSNFTLKIRSTKLEDSAMYFCASSVGQGFGELFFGEGSRLTVL.

The CDR3: CASSPRRLAGQETQYF. CDR3 coding DNA: TGTGCCAGCAGCCCCCGAAGACTAGCGGGGCAAGAGACCCAGTACTTC. This chain connects TRBV9 to TRBJ2-5, with 11 bases aligning to TRBD2. V was pared by 4 bases and J by 2 bases, with 7 bases of the junction left unmatched. Germline lookup yields CDR1 SGDLS and CDR2 YYNGEE. The length of the CDR3 is 16 residues. Together with reference TRBV9 and TRBJ2-5, the CDR3 gives the full variable domain: DSGVTQTPKHLITATGQRVTLRCSPRSGDLSVYWYQQSLDQGLQFLIQYYNGEERAKGNILERFSAQQFPDLHSELNLSSLELGDSALYFCASSPRRLAGQETQYFGPGTRLLVL.

The rearrangement uses TRBV6-5 and TRBJ2-6; no clear D. The germline V and J ends were trimmed by 5 bases and 0 bases, with 8 bases remaining between them. Germline assignment: CDR1 MNHEY and CDR2 SVGAGI. The length of the CDR3 is 15 residues. CDR3: CASSRSSSGANVLTF. Written as DNA, the CDR3 is TGTGCCAGCAGTCGTAGTTCCTCTGGGGCCAACGTCCTGACTTTC.

The chain joins TRBV29-1 to TRBJ2-2; 7 nucleotides align to TRBD1. The V segment lost 5 bases and the J segment 4 bases; nucleotides outside the gene matches: 7. This CDR3 contains 14 residues. Germline V gene lookup returns CDR1 SQVTM and CDR2 ANQGSEA. As DNA, the CDR3 is TGCAGCGTTATGCAGGGGGAGAGCACCGGGGAGCTGTTTTTT. Translating gives CSVMQGESTGELFF.

The rearrangement links TRBV29-1 to TRBJ2-2; D may be TRBD1 (5 bases). Deletions cut 4 bases from V and 5 bases from J, with 14 bases between. CDR1 SQVTM and CDR2 ANQGSEA come from the germline V gene. The CDR3 has 14 amino acids. CDR3 DNA sequence: TGCAGCGTTGTTAGAAGGGGCTCGACCGGGGAGCTGTTTTTT. This encodes CSVVRRGSTGELFF.

The gene calls are TRBV6-1 and TRBJ1-5; 10 bases align to TRBD1. The CDR3 contains 18 residues. Looked up from germline, CDR1 is MNHNS and CDR2 is SASEGT. The J segment lost 2 bases and the V segment lost 3 bases, leaving 10 bases of the junction unmatched. CDR3 region: CASSEGDRGLRGNQPQHF. The CDR3 nucleotides are TGTGCCAGCAGTGAGGGGGACAGGGGCCTCCGGGGCAATCAGCCCCAGCATTTT.

V usage is TRBV5-3 and J usage is TRBJ1-1; D is perhaps TRBD1 (6 bases). TRBV5-3 is sorted into the ORF group, with uncertain function. The CDR3 is 17 residues long. The ends were cut back, 3 bases at V and 0 bases at J, with 18 bases in the middle. The CDR3 loop reads CARSSGQPETMNTEAFF. The CDR3 region has the DNA TGTGCCAGAAGCTCTGGACAGCCAGAGACAATGAACACTGAAGCTTTCTTT.

V usage is TRBV7-2 and J usage is TRBJ2-7, with 7 bases identical to TRBD1. The CDR3 extends over 16 amino acids. V shed 4 bases and J 4 bases; nucleotides not matched to a gene: 13. Germline loops: CDR1 SGHTA, CDR2 FQGNSA. The CDR3, as DNA: TGTGCCAGCAGCTCACAGGGGAACCCTTCTTCTTACGAGCAGTACTTC. This gives the protein CASSSQGNPSSYEQYF.

V usage is TRBV12-3 or TRBV12-4 and J usage is TRBJ1-5; D is ambiguous. Trimming stripped 1 base from V and 9 bases from J, with 7 bases between. CDR3 size: 12 residues. CDR3 nucleotide sequence: TGTGCCAGCAGTTTAGGGCTCATGCCCCAGCATTTT. Residues: CASSLGLMPQHF.

The rearrangement joins TRBV6-5 to TRBJ1-1; possibly TRBD1 for D (5 bases). The V end was cut by 6 bases, the J end by 3 bases, with 17 bases between. CDR1 MNHEY and CDR2 SVGAGI come from the germline V gene. The CDR3 runs to 15 residues. CDR3 coding DNA: TGTGCCAGCAGCCCCGGTAGGGGTGGGTACACTGAAGCTTTCTTT. This gives the protein CASSPGRGGYTEAFF.

The chain carries TRBV12-5 and TRBJ1-2; 8 bases line up with TRBD1. V gave up 3 bases and J gave up 3 bases; unmatched junction bases: 3. CDR1 is LGHNT and CDR2 is FRNRAP in the germline V gene. The CDR3 totals 14 residues. This chain's CDR3 is CASGLNRGDYGYTF. In DNA form, the CDR3 reads TGTGCTAGTGGTTTAAACAGGGGGGACTATGGCTACACCTTC.

The chain uses TRBV3-1 (or the pseudogene TRBV3-2) and TRBJ1-2, with a possible D match to TRBD1 (6 bases). V was cut by 1 base and J by 11 bases, with 11 bases left in between. The CDR3 extends over 12 amino acids. Germline CDR1 reads LGHDT; CDR2 reads YNNKEL (reference sequence). CDR3 in DNA: TGTGCCAGCAGCCAAGCGGACAGCTCGTACACCTTC. This translates into CASSQADSSYTF.

This clone was detected a few times. This chain connects TRBV9 to TRBJ2-2; 9 bases map to TRBD1. Germline CDR1 and CDR2: SGDLS and YYNGEE. Trimming took 5 bases from V and 5 from J; bases not matched to a gene: 7. CDR3 length: 15 residues. CDR3 DNA sequence: TGTGCCAGCAGTGCCTCCGGGACAGGGACCGGGGAGCTGTTTTTT. As protein: CASSASGTGTGELFF.

V usage is TRBV6-2 or TRBV6-3 and J usage is TRBJ1-5; TRBD1 might be the D (6 bases). Trimming removed 5 bases at V and 3 bases at J, with 14 bases between. CDR1 is MNHEY and CDR2 is SVGEGT in the germline V gene. The CDR3 runs to 15 residues. CDR3 sequence reads: CASSTGGLHNQPQHF. DNA of the CDR3: TGTGCCAGCAGTACGGGGGGGCTACACAATCAGCCCCAGCATTTT.

This clone has a single count. This sequence joins TRBV4-3 and TRBJ1-1, with D possibly matching TRBD1 (5 bases). Trimming pared 4 bases from V and 5 bases from J, leaving 17 bases between. CDR3 length: 15 residues. Germline CDR1 is LGHNA and CDR2 is YSLEER. The CDR3 DNA is TGCGCCAGCAGCCTCGCGGGGGGAGGATCGACTGAAGCTTTCTTT. It yields the protein CASSLAGGGSTEAFF.

The chain uses TRBV9 and TRBJ2-1; TRBD2 aligns across 9 bases. The CDR3 consists of 15 residues. Germline V lookup: CDR1 SGDLS, CDR2 YYNGEE. V gave up 1 base and J gave up 5 bases; unmatched junction bases: 4. In nucleotides, the CDR3 is TGTGCCAGCAGCGTAAGGGCTAGCGGGAACAATGAGCAGTTCTTC. It yields the protein CASSVRASGNNEQFF.

The J gene is TRBJ2-6, the V gene TRBV6-2 or TRBV6-3; possibly TRBD1 for D (5 bases). Trimming removed 0 bases at V and 2 bases at J, with 14 bases between. Germline values: CDR1 MNHEY, CDR2 SVGEGT. This CDR3 contains 18 residues. The DNA for the CDR3 is TGTGCCAGCAGTTACTCGGCTTCGTCCAGGGCTGGGGCCAACGTCCTGACTTTC. Encoded protein: CASSYSASSRAGANVLTF.

V is TRBV6-1 and J is TRBJ2-1, with 9 nucleotides matching TRBD2. Looked up from germline, CDR1 is MNHNS and CDR2 is SASEGT. This CDR3 has 16 residues. The V segment lost 2 bases and the J segment 7 bases; nucleotides outside the gene matches: 9. The CDR3 loop reads CASSELGLATGNEQFF. The CDR3 nucleotides are TGTGCCAGCAGTGAACTGGGACTAGCTACAGGGAATGAGCAGTTCTTC.

The rearrangement links TRBV6-6 to TRBJ1-5; TRBD1 matches 10 bases. CDR3 length equals 18 residues. V lost 5 bases and J lost 2; bases outside the gene matches: 12. Germline CDR1 is MNHNY and CDR2 is SVGAGI (reference sequence). The CDR3 region has the DNA TGTGCCAGCAGTCGCGGACAGGGGGGCGGCGTCGGCAATCAGCCCCAGCATTTT. It yields the protein CASSRGQGGGVGNQPQHF.

The rearrangement uses TRBV6-5 and TRBJ2-7; 8 bases are a match to TRBD1. The CDR3 consists of 15 residues. V was pared by 2 bases and J by 4 bases, with 7 bases of the junction left unmatched. Germline CDR1 reads MNHEY; CDR2 reads SVGAGI. The CDR3 loop reads CASSYLRTGRYEQYF. CDR3 DNA sequence: TGTGCCAGCAGTTACCTCCGGACAGGGAGGTACGAGCAGTACTTC.

Only a few counts were recorded for this clone. This chain links TRBV6-5 with TRBJ1-3, with a tentative D call TRBD1 (5 bases). The CDR3 totals 16 residues. The germline CDR1 and CDR2 sequences are MNHEY and SVGAGI. V lost 4 bases and J lost 0, with 13 bases in between. CDR3 loop: CASSSFGAHSGNTIYF. CDR3 coding DNA: TGTGCCAGCAGTTCATTTGGGGCCCACTCTGGAAACACCATATATTTT.

The genes are TRBV14 and TRBJ2-1; 7 bases line up with TRBD1. This CDR3 region has 14 residues. With 7 bases clipped from V and 0 bases from J, the junction kept 3 bases outside the gene matches. Per germline, CDR1 SGHDN and CDR2 FVKESK. This CDR3 is CASTKGASYNEQFF. In DNA, the CDR3 is TGTGCCAGCACTAAGGGGGCCTCCTACAATGAGCAGTTCTTC.

The J gene is TRBJ2-5, the V gene TRBV15; 13 nucleotides line up with TRBD2. This CDR3 has 17 amino acids. The germline V gene has CDR1 LNHNV and CDR2 YYDKDF (reference sequence). V trimming: 0 bases; J trimming: 4 bases; junction bases outside the gene matches: 5. The CDR3 DNA sequence: TGTGCCACCAGCAGAGAACGGACTAGCGGGGGAAGAGAGACCCAGTACTTC. This translates into CATSRERTSGGRETQYF.

V gene TRBV5-6 combines with J gene TRBJ1-6; D may be TRBD1 (6 bases). The CDR3 runs to 16 residues. The germline V gene encodes CDR1 SGHDT and CDR2 YYEEEE. V was clipped by 4 bases and J by 6 bases, with 17 bases between them. As DNA, the CDR3 is TGTGCCAGCAGCCGGGGTGGTGTACAGGGTAATTCACCCCTCCACTTT. This gives the protein CASSRGGVQGNSPLHF.

The rearrangement joins TRBV7-9 to TRBJ2-7; TRBD2 might be the D (6 bases). Germline V gene sequence: CDR1 SEHNR, CDR2 FQNEAQ (reference sequence). Trimming took off 2 bases at V and 7 bases at J, with 15 bases between the two ends. The CDR3 covers 14 residues. This CDR3 reads CASSLFAAGREQYF. DNA of the CDR3: TGTGCCAGCAGCTTATTCGCGGCGGGGAGGGAGCAGTACTTC.

The CDR3 DNA follows: TGCGCCAGCAGCCGAGCGGGCCTATCGGGGGATACGCAGTATTTT. This sequence encodes CASSRAGLSGDTQYF. The gene calls are TRBV4-1 and TRBJ2-3, with D possibly matching TRBD2 (6 bases). The CDR3 extends over 15 amino acids. Trimming shortened V by 4 bases and J by 6 bases, and 17 bases separated the two germline ends. Germline lookup yields CDR1 MGHRA and CDR2 YSYEKL.